These T cell receptor beta chains were read from a single sample in a study of memory CD4+ T cells and cytomegalovirus serostatus. The data were produced by immunoSEQ multiplex PCR, yet TCRdb's version contains in-frame clones alone and is incomplete. This table holds tens of thousands of clones, under 80% found once. Sequenced sample: memory CD4+ T cells from blood. These receptors all come from an adult in good health and CMV-seronegative. Some clones in this sample may be carry-over from other donors' samples. Both conserved end residues are part of each CDR3. The D gene is left open where the match is weak. Part of the rows lack a size; the others show once, few, many or a class for expanded clones.

v_gene	len	d_gene	abundance	j_gene	CDR3nt	CDR3aa
TRBV5-1	14	TRBD2	NA	TRBJ2-5	TGCGCCAGCAGCTTAAGCGGGGCGTTGGAGACCCAGTACTTC	CASSLSGALETQYF
TRBV28	14	TRBD1	NA	TRBJ1-5	TGTGCCAGCAACAGGGGGCAAAGAAATCAGCCCCAGCATTTT	CASNRGQRNQPQHF
TRBV7-2	15	NA	NA	TRBJ2-2	TGTGCCAGCAGCTTCGGGGGCTCGGACACCGGGGAGCTGTTTTTT	CASSFGGSDTGELFF
TRBV6-1	16	NA	NA	TRBJ1-4	TGTGCCAGCAGTGAAGGGTCTTATAGGACTAATGAAAAACTGTTTTTT	CASSEGSYRTNEKLFF
TRBV19	14	NA	NA	TRBJ2-7	TGTGCCAGTAGTAGACTAGGGGTCGACTACGAGCAGTACTTC	CASSRLGVDYEQYF
TRBV7-9	14	NA	NA	TRBJ1-4	TGTGCCAGCAGCCCAACTGGGGCTAATGAAAAACTGTTTTTT	CASSPTGANEKLFF
TRBV14	12	NA	NA	TRBJ1-2	TGTGCCAGCAGCCCCTCCCCGACCCAGATAACCTTC	CASSPSPTQITF
TRBV5-1	14	TRBD1	few	TRBJ2-7	TGCGCCAGCAGTTCCTCCGGGACAGGCTACGAGCAGTACTTC	CASSSSGTGYEQYF
TRBV6-5	13	NA	NA	TRBJ1-3	TGTGCCAGCACTTTGGACAGTGGAAACACCATATATTTT	CASTLDSGNTIYF
TRBV5-5	15	NA	NA	TRBJ1-2	TGTGCCAGCAGCTTGTTGCTCGTTACGGGCTATGGCTACACCTTC	CASSLLLVTGYGYTF
TRBV10-3	12	NA	few	TRBJ1-1	TGTGCCATCAATAGGGGGAACACTGAAGCTTTCTTT	CAINRGNTEAFF
TRBV18	17	TRBD1	NA	TRBJ1-5	TGTGCCAGCTCACCACTAGGGACAGGGAGTGTGCATCAGCCCCAGCATTTT	CASSPLGTGSVHQPQHF
TRBV6-1	15	TRBD2	NA	TRBJ2-2	TGTGCCAGCAGCCAGACTAGCGGAGGGACCGGGGAGCTGTTTTTT	CASSQTSGGTGELFF
TRBV6-6	13	NA	NA	TRBJ1-1	TGTGCCAGCAGTTACGAGTATCAGACTGAAGCTTTCTTT	CASSYEYQTEAFF
TRBV6-5	13	NA	NA	TRBJ1-3	TGTGCCAGCACCCCGAACACTGGAAACACCATATATTTT	CASTPNTGNTIYF
TRBV6-5	15	NA	NA	TRBJ2-5	TGTGCCAGCAGAGACTCCCTCAGGGACCGGGAGACCCAGTACTTC	CASRDSLRDRETQYF
TRBV11-1	15	TRBD1	once	TRBJ2-1	TGTGCCAGCAGACAAGGACAGGGGGACTACAATGAGCAGTTCTTC	CASRQGQGDYNEQFF
TRBV4-3	17	NA	NA	TRBJ1-2	TGCGCCAGCAGCCAAGATTTGGCGCAGGGCGCGATGCATGGCTACACCTTC	CASSQDLAQGAMHGYTF
TRBV18	11	NA	NA	TRBJ1-1	TGTGCCAGCCGGGTGGAGACTGAAGCTTTCTTT	CASRVETEAFF
TRBV2	14	NA	NA	TRBJ1-1	TGTGCCAGCAGCGAGGGGATCTTGAACACTGAAGCTTTCTTT	CASSEGILNTEAFF
TRBV5-1	15	TRBD1	NA	TRBJ1-6	TGCGCCAGCAGCTTGACCGGGACAGCTTATTCACCCCTCCACTTT	CASSLTGTAYSPLHF
TRBV6-4	13	NA	once	TRBJ2-3	TGTGCCAGCAGGGGACCCGGGGCAGATACGCAGTATTTT	CASRGPGADTQYF
TRBV5-1	15	NA	NA	TRBJ2-5	TGCGCCAGCAGCTTGGGTGGAGGGGGCCCAGAGACCCAGTACTTC	CASSLGGGGPETQYF
TRBV2	12	NA	few	TRBJ2-1	TGTGCCAGCAGAGAGACGGCCTTTGAGCAGTTCTTC	CASRETAFEQFF
TRBV29-1	15	TRBD1	NA	TRBJ2-5	TGCAGCGCTGGCTCGGGACAGGTTTTTCAAGAGACCCAGTACTTC	CSAGSGQVFQETQYF
TRBV4-3	16	NA	NA	TRBJ1-4	TGCGCCAGCAGACAACGGGACGGCACAACTAATGAAAAACTGTTTTTT	CASRQRDGTTNEKLFF
TRBV5-6	15	NA	NA	TRBJ1-5	TGTGCCAGCAGCTTAAGGTTTGCGGGCAATCAGCCCCAGCATTTT	CASSLRFAGNQPQHF
TRBV6-1	14	NA	NA	TRBJ2-2	TGTGCCAGCAGCGTAACCAGGACGGCCGGGGAGCTGTTTTTT	CASSVTRTAGELFF
TRBV7-9	14	NA	NA	TRBJ1-1	TGTGCCAGCAGCTTAGGTAGTATGAACACTGAAGCTTTCTTT	CASSLGSMNTEAFF
TRBV4-2	16	TRBD2	NA	TRBJ2-3	TGTGCCAGCAGCAACCGACTAGCGGGGGGGCGAGATACGCAGTATTTT	CASSNRLAGGRDTQYF
TRBV4-1	16	NA	NA	TRBJ1-1	TGCGCCAGCAGCCCCCAGGTAGAGCGGGGAAACACTGAAGCTTTCTTT	CASSPQVERGNTEAFF
TRBV5-1	14	NA	NA	TRBJ1-3	TGCGCCAGCAAGGAGGGATTCTCTGGAAACACCATATATTTT	CASKEGFSGNTIYF
TRBV4-1	14	NA	NA	TRBJ2-1	TGCGCCAGCAGCCAAACGGCCCCCTACAATGAGCAGTTCTTC	CASSQTAPYNEQFF
TRBV7-9	15	NA	few	TRBJ2-7	TGTGCCAGCAGCTTACGAGGCGAACCCTCCTACGAGCAGTACTTC	CASSLRGEPSYEQYF
TRBV30	16	NA	NA	TRBJ2-5	TGTGCCTGGAGTGCTGGGTTTTCGGGGGGCAGGGAGACCCAGTACTTC	CAWSAGFSGGRETQYF
TRBV6-5	13	NA	few	TRBJ1-1	TGTGCCAGCCTGGAACGGGGACTGTCTGAAGCTTTCTTT	CASLERGLSEAFF
TRBV4-1	15	NA	NA	TRBJ1-1	TGCGCCAGCAGCCAAGAGGCTCTACCGGGCACTGAAGCTTTCTTT	CASSQEALPGTEAFF
TRBV10-2	13	NA	NA	TRBJ1-1	TGCGCCAGCAGTGTGGAGGTGGGCACTGAAGCTTTCTTT	CASSVEVGTEAFF
TRBV30	13	NA	once	TRBJ2-2	TGTGCCTGGAGCGGAGGTGGCACCGGGGAGCTGTTTTTT	CAWSGGGTGELFF